Below, 8 T cell receptor beta chains from the same sample are listed, as sequenced in a study of T cells in Graves' hyperthyroidism and ophthalmopathy. RNA transcripts gave rise to amplified TCR beta CDR3 regions. Initially, a first-round RT-PCR of the TCR CDR3 employed the HTBI primer set. TCRdb itself ran the multiplex PCR reads through MiXCR, one entry per CDR3 protein. The sample consists of 350,000 to 400,000 distinct CDR3 sequences, 15% to 20% of them appearing once. Sequences were obtained from blood. All receptors come from a woman between 18 and 29 years old with Graves' hyperthyroidism.

In this sample, this clonotype turned up many times. The chain uses TRBV9 and TRBJ2-7; the D gene is possibly TRBD2 (7 bases). CDR1 is SGDLS and CDR2 is YYNGEE in the germline V gene. CDR3 length: 14 residues. V was shortened by 0 bases and J by 7 bases, with 14 bases between the two germline ends. This CDR3 reads CASSVGGGAWEQYF. The CDR3 coding sequence is TGTGCCAGCAGCGTAGGTGGGGGGGCCTGGGAGCAGTACTTC.

This clonotype was observed a few times. The V call is TRBV27, the J call TRBJ2-4, with D unresolved. The CDR3 consists of 14 residues. With 0 bases removed from V and 3 bases from J, the gap between germline ends came to 6 bases. The germline V gene encodes CDR1 MNHEY and CDR2 SMNVEV (reference sequence). The CDR3 nucleotides are TGTGCCAGCAGTTTATCCACAGTCAAAAACATTCAGTACTTC. Amino acids: CASSLSTVKNIQYF.

This clonotype was picked up many times. The chain has TRBV6-2 or TRBV6-3 and TRBJ2-2; TRBD1 aligns across 7 bases. The V gene's germline CDR1 is MNHEY and CDR2 SVGEGT. The length of the CDR3 is 14 residues. The V segment lost 8 bases and the J segment 5 bases; nucleotides outside the gene matches: 8. Here the CDR3 reads CASCSGGWTGELFF. CDR3 nucleotides: TGTGCCAGCTGTTCAGGGGGTTGGACCGGGGAGCTGTTTTTT.

This clonotype has a count of ten or more. The chain links TRBV2 to TRBJ2-3; D is unclear. The germline V gene encodes CDR1 SNHLY and CDR2 FYNNEI. The CDR3 sequence is 13 residues long. V was cut by 4 bases and J by 3 bases, with 8 bases left in between. This CDR3 reads CASSATLTDTQYF. Written as DNA, the CDR3 is TGTGCCAGCAGTGCGACCTTAACAGATACGCAGTATTTT.

This clonotype was counted ten times or more. The V and J genes are TRBV7-8 and TRBJ2-7; 7 bases align to TRBD2. With 1 base clipped from V and 6 bases from J, the junction kept 6 bases outside the gene matches. Looked up from germline, CDR1 is SGHVS and CDR2 is FQNEAQ. CDR3 length equals 14 residues. The DNA of the CDR3 is TGTGCCAGCAGCTTAGGGGTAGCGGGCTTCGAGCAGTACTTC. Its translation: CASSLGVAGFEQYF.

This clonotype was detected ten times or more. CDR3 coding DNA: TGTGCCAGCAGCCGCGGAACAGGGGTCGGTGAAGCTTTCTTT. Translation: CASSRGTGVGEAFF. The chain has TRBV7-8 and TRBJ1-1, with TRBD1 identical over 7 bases. V trimming: 5 bases; J trimming: 7 bases; junction bases outside the gene matches: 10. The CDR3 is 14 residues long. In germline, CDR1 is SGHVS, CDR2 FQNEAQ.

This clonotype was detected ten times or more. This chain connects TRBV6-1 to TRBJ1-1; no clear D gene. From germline, CDR1 is MNHNS and CDR2 SASEGT. Trimming removed 6 bases from V and 4 bases from J, with 9 bases in between. The CDR3 loop spans 12 amino acids. CDR3 loop: CASSRMGTEAFF. CDR3 sequence (DNA): TGTGCCAGCAGCCGGATGGGCACTGAAGCTTTCTTT.

Ten or more counts support this clonotype. This chain joins TRBV28 and TRBJ2-2; TRBD1 matches at 9 bases. V dropped 8 bases and J dropped 6; count of bases not matched to a gene: 7. Germline V gene sequence: CDR1 MDHEN, CDR2 SYDVKM. CDR3 length: 14 residues. The CDR3 protein is CASGDRVFSGELFF. For the CDR3, the DNA is TGTGCCAGCGGGGACAGGGTTTTCTCCGGGGAGCTGTTTTTT.